This T cell receptor (beta chain) emerged from a study of T-cell memory formation after mild COVID-19 (dated by TCRdb to the early 2020s). At the level of the whole study: TCR sequence clusters from the two donors were largely donor specific. Two young, previously healthy adult volunteers, one female and one male, were included in the cohort. In two donors, T-cell clones that expanded and contracted after mild COVID-19 were followed by sequencing TCRalpha and TCRbeta repertoires longitudinally.

Ficoll-Paque density gradient centrifugation was the method used to isolate PBMCs. This clonotype occurred a few times. No antigen is known for it. No much larger clonotype is one base removed from it; base qualities were not supplied. CDR3 length: 15 amino acids, cysteine to phenylalanine. Of all the DNA, just the CDR3 is kept, 45 bases in frame from base 1. CDR1 MGHDK and CDR2 SYGVNS are derived from the germline V gene. Cut back by 3 bases and 3 bases, the V and J ends lie 11 bases apart. Study-wide findings and limitations: Balanced CD4/CD8 phenotypes were observed for clones contracting from day 15 to 85, whereas a bias towards CD4+ was observed for a second wave of clones expanding from day 15 to 37. The detection of some responding clones in pre-infection memory suggests that pre-existing cross-reactive memory T cells joined the SARS-CoV-2 response. Contracting CD4+ clones appeared mostly in the CM and EM memory subsets, whereas CD8+ clones were enriched in EMRA. The study covered only a couple of mild cases, and larger cohorts including severe cases with pre-infection samples were considered necessary. SARS-CoV-2 specificity was not confirmed for the second-wave clones peaking on day 37.

Sequencer: Illumina NovaSeq 6000. cDNA libraries for TCRalpha and TCRbeta were prepared by 5'RACE using constant-segment primers, with sample barcodes and unique molecular identifiers added. Trizol reagent was used to extract RNA from every sample. Amplification of the libraries took two PCR steps, and the second step added a second sample barcode plus Illumina TruSeq adapters. Sequencing of the libraries was done on an Illumina NovaSeq, producing 2 x 150 bp paired-end reads. In the paper's pipeline: With migec v1.2.7, reads were demultiplexed and then collapsed into UMI-guided consensus sequences. Using mixcr v2.1.11, UMI consensuses were aligned to TRA and TRB V and J templates and then assembled into clonotypes. Expanded or contracted clonotypes were those called significant by both edgeR and NoisET, with noise models trained on biological replicates. edgeR calls used a false discovery rate-adjusted p below 0.01 and a log2 fold-change threshold of 1. As an exploratory analysis of dynamics, max-normalized trajectories of the 1000 most abundant clonotypes were examined with PCA combined with hierarchical clustering. Separately sequenced CD4+ and CD8+ repertoires were used to assign the CD4 or CD8 phenotype of responding clones. The public reads were reprocessed in TCRdb via fastp at Q25 and MiXCR, keeping in-frame beta chains. When rows share a CDR3 protein, they turn into one entry using the most common DNA and genes. Here the V and J calls rest on TCRdb's processing, not on the authors' analysis. The sample has fewer than 600,000 distinct CDR3 sequences on record, less than 25% of them singletons. Roughly 9.1% of the sample goes to the ten largest clones.

The sequence is built from TRBV25-1 and TRBJ1-4, with the D gene not confidently named. This sequence was found in an adult woman who had mild COVID-19 (a few samples of this study predate the infection). The sample titles of this study are shuffled in the database, so cell type and time point are left out; the donor was told from shared clones. What was sequenced was PBMCs or a T cell subset sorted from them (not recorded which). The DNA sequence is as follows: TGTGCCAGCAGTGAGGCAGGCTTTGCTAATGAAAAACTGTTTTTT. Its protein is CASSEAGFANEKLFF.